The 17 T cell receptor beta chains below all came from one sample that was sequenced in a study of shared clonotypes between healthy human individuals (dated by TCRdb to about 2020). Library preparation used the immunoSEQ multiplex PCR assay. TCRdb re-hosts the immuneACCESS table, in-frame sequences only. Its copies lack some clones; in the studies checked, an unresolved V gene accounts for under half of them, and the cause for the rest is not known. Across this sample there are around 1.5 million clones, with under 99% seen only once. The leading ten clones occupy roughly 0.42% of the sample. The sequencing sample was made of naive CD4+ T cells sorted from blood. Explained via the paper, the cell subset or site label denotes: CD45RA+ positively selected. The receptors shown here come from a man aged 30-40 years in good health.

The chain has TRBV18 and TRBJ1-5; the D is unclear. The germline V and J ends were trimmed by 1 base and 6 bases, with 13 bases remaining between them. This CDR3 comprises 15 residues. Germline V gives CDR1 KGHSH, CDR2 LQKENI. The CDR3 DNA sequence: TGTGCCAGCTCACCACGGCTGGAGGCAGGTCAGCCCCAGCATTTT. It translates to CASSPRLEAGQPQHF.

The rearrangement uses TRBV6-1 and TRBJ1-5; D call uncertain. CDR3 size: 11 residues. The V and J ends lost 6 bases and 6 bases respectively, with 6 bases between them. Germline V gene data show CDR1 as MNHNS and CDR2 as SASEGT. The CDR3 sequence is CASSLIQPQHF. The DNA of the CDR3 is TGTGCCAGCAGCTTGATTCAGCCCCAGCATTTT.

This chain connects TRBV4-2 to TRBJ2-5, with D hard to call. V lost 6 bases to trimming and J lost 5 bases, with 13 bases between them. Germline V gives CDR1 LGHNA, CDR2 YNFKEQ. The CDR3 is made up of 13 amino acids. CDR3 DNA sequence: TGTGCCAGCAGTCGTGGGGAAGGTGAGACCCAGTACTTC. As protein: CASSRGEGETQYF.

The CDR3 is CASRQDRPLSTDTQYF. DNA for the CDR3: TGTGCCAGCAGACAGGACAGACCTCTTAGCACAGATACGCAGTATTTT. J is TRBJ2-3 and V is TRBV5-8; a possible D gene is TRBD1 (6 bases). The germline V gene has CDR1 SGHTS and CDR2 YDEGEE. The CDR3 length is 16 residues. V lost 5 bases, J lost 0 bases, and 16 bases lay in between.

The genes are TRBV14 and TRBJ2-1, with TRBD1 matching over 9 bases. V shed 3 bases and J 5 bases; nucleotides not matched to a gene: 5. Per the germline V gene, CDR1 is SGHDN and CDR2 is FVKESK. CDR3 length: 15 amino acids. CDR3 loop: CASSHSGTGHNEQFF. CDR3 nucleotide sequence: TGTGCCAGCAGCCATTCCGGGACAGGGCACAATGAGCAGTTCTTC.

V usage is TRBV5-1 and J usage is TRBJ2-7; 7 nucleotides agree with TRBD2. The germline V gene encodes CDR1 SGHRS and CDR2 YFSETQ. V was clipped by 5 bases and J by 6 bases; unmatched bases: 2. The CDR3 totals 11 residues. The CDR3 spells CASSSGLEQYF. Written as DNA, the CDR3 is TGCGCCAGCAGTAGCGGGCTCGAGCAGTACTTC. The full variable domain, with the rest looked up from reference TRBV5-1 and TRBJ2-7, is KAGVTQTPRYLIKTRGQQVTLSCSPISGHRSVSWYQQTPGQGLQFLFEYFSETQRNKGNFPGRFSGRQFSNSRSEMNVSTLELGDSALYLCASSSGLEQYFGPGTRLTVT.

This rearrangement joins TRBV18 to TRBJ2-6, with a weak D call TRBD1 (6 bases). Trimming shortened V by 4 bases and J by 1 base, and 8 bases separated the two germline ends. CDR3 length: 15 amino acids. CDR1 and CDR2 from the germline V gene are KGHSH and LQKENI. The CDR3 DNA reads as TGTGCCAGCTCACGTGGACAGTCTGGGGCCAACGTCCTGACTTTC. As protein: CASSRGQSGANVLTF.

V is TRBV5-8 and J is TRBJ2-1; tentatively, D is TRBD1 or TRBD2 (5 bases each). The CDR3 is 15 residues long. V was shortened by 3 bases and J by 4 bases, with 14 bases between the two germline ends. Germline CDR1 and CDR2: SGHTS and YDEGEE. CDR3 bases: TGTGCCAGCAGCTCGCTCGGGACGCTATACAATGAGCAGTTCTTC. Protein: CASSSLGTLYNEQFF.

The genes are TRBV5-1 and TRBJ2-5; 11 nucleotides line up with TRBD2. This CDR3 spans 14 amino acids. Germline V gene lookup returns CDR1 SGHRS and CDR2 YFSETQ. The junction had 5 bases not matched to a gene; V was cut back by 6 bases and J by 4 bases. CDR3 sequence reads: CASKTSGSLETQYF. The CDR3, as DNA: TGCGCCAGCAAAACTAGCGGGAGCCTAGAGACCCAGTACTTC.

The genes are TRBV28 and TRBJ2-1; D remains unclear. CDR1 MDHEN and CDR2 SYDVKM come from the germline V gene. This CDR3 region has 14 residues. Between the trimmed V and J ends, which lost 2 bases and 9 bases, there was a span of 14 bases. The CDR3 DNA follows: TGTGCCAGCAGTTTACCCTCGACTGGCCCTGAGCAGTTCTTC. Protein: CASSLPSTGPEQFF.

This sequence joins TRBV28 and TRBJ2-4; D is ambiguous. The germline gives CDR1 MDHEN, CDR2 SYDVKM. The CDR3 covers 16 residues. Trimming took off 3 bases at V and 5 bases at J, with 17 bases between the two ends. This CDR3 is CASSLSGPTPQNIQYF. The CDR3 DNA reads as TGTGCCAGCAGTTTGAGTGGTCCTACACCACAAAACATTCAGTACTTC.

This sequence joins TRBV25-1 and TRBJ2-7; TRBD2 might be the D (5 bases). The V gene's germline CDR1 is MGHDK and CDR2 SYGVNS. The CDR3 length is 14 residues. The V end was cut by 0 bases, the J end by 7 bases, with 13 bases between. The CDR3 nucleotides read TGTGCCAGCAGTGAATATGGCGAGCGGAAAGAGCAGTACTTC. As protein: CASSEYGERKEQYF.

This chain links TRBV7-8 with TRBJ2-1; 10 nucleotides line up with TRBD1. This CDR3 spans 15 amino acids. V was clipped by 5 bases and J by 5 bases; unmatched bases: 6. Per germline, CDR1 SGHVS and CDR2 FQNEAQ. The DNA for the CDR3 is TGTGCCAGCAGCCAATGGGACAGGGGAGACAATGAGCAGTTCTTC. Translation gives CASSQWDRGDNEQFF.

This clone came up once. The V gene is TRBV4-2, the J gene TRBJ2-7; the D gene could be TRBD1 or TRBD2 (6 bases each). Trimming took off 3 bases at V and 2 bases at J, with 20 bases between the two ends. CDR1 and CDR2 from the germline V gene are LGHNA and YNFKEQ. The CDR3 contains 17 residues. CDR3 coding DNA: TGTGCCAGCAGCCACCAGAGGGGGGCTAGCGATCCCTACGAGCAGTACTTC. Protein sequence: CASSHQRGASDPYEQYF.

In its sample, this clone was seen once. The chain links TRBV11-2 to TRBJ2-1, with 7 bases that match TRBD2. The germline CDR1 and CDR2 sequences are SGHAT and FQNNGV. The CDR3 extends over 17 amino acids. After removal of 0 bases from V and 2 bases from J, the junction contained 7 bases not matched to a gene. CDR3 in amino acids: CASSLDLASGPYNEQFF. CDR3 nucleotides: TGTGCCAGCAGCTTAGATCTTGCTAGCGGTCCCTACAATGAGCAGTTCTTC.

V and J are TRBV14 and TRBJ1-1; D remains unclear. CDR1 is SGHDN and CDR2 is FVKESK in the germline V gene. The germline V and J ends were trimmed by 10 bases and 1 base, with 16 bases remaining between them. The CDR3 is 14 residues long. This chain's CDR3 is CATSDIGKNTEAFF. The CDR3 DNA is TGTGCCACCAGTGATATAGGAAAGAACACTGAAGCTTTCTTT.

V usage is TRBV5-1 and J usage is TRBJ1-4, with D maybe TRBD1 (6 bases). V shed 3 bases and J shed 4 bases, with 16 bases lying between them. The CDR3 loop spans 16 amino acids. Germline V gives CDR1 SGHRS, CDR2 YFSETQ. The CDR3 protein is CASSSLPRTDNEKLFF. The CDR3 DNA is TGCGCCAGCAGCTCCTTGCCCCGGACAGATAATGAAAAACTGTTTTTT.